The subject of this entry is one TCR beta chain. This record belongs to a study of blood T cell repertoires in COVID-19. From germline, CDR1 is LNHDA and CDR2 SQIVND (reference sequence). V was clipped by 5 bases and J by 0 bases, with 11 bases between them. This CDR3 contains 15 residues. Measured with immunoSEQ multiplex PCR; TCRdb has only the in-frame clones, and not every one. The data show around 180,000 clones, roughly nine tenths seen once. The receptor was derived from a man between 70 and 80 years old with active or convalescent COVID-19. The sample consisted of peripheral blood. This sequence joins TRBV19 and TRBJ1-3; D perhaps matches TRBD1 (5 bases). CDR3 coding DNA: TGTGCCAGTAGTCCTCGACAGAACTCTGGAAACACCATATATTTT. Its translation is CASSPRQNSGNTIYF.